The 6 T cell receptor beta chains presented below share a single source sample, sequenced in a study of CD8 T cells in ankylosing spondylitis. TCRdb reprocessed the 5' RACE reads via MiXCR and lists one record per CDR3 protein. Of about 240,000 distinct CDR3 sequences detected, roughly 8.6% appear once; the ten largest clones hold nearly 7%. Sequenced sample: blood, either unsorted or a sorted T cell fraction (not recorded which). The source is a male donor with ankylosing spondylitis or in good health (not recorded which).

This clonotype came up many times. The CDR3 sequence: CAISENPGTNTEAFF. The CDR3 nucleotides are TGTGCCATCAGTGAGAACCCCGGCACGAACACTGAAGCTTTCTTT. This chain connects TRBV10-3 to TRBJ1-1; no clear D gene. Germline V gene sequence: CDR1 ENHRY, CDR2 SYGVKD. Trimming removed 2 bases from V and 1 base from J, with 11 bases in between. This CDR3 comprises 15 residues.

The chain has TRBV12-3 or TRBV12-4 and TRBJ2-3, with 8 nucleotides matching TRBD1. The CDR3 loop spans 15 amino acids. After removal of 6 bases from V and 5 bases from J, the junction contained 10 bases not matched to a gene. This CDR3 reads CASSYQGASGDTQYF. For the CDR3, the DNA is TGTGCCAGCAGCTACCAGGGGGCTTCGGGAGATACGCAGTATTTT.

This clonotype appeared many times. The V call is TRBV20-1, the J call TRBJ2-5, with a possible D match to TRBD1 (5 bases). This CDR3 comprises 13 residues. CDR1 is DFQATT and CDR2 is SNEGSKA in the germline V gene (reference sequence). V gave up 5 bases and J gave up 1 base, with 11 bases separating them. The CDR3 protein is CSAPRGPQETQYF. For the CDR3, the DNA is TGCAGTGCTCCTAGGGGCCCCCAAGAGACCCAGTACTTC.

This clonotype was detected ten times or more. The V and J genes are TRBV25-1 and TRBJ2-2, with no clear D. V lost 1 base, J lost 4 bases, and 4 bases lay in between. Germline CDR1 reads MGHDK; CDR2 reads SYGVNS. The CDR3 sequence is 13 residues long. In nucleotides, the CDR3 is TGTGCCAGCAGTGAATTCGTCACCGGGGAGCTGTTTTTT. This sequence encodes CASSEFVTGELFF.

This clonotype was counted at least ten times. The gene calls are TRBV7-2 and TRBJ2-1; a weak D match, TRBD1 (6 bases). The CDR3 sequence is 13 residues long. V was shortened by 6 bases and J by 5 bases, with 11 bases between the two germline ends. Looked up from germline, CDR1 is SGHTA and CDR2 is FQGNSA. The CDR3 region has the DNA TGTGCCAGCAGGTTCAGGGGTAACAATGAGCAGTTCTTC. Translation: CASRFRGNNEQFF.

This clonotype appeared many times. This chain uses TRBV6-1 with TRBJ1-2; 7 nucleotides agree with TRBD1. The CDR3 totals 16 residues. Trimming cost V 6 bases and J 4 bases; bases outside gene matches: 14. Germline V gives CDR1 MNHNS, CDR2 SASEGT. CDR3 in DNA: TGTGCCAGCAGCCCCTTGACAGGGAGCAATCCCTATGGCTACACCTTC. As protein: CASSPLTGSNPYGYTF.